This is a list of T cell receptor beta chains from one sample in a study of T cells after yellow fever vaccination. TCRdb fed the 5' RACE reads into MiXCR, producing one record per CDR3 protein. The sample includes just under 600,000 distinct CDR3 sequences, roughly 14% seen only once; the top ten take over 13%. The sequencing here drew on PBMCs, taken on the day of the yellow fever booster vaccination. The source of these receptors is a man aged 25-45 years who received the YFV17D yellow fever vaccine. The CDR3 runs from the conserved cysteine through the conserved F or W. A D gene is named only where the DNA matches it firmly. Size tells how often a clone was seen (once, few, many) or the class of an expanded clone, and some rows leave it out.

d_call clone_size j_call v_call cdr3_aa cdr3_nt
NA NA TRBJ2-5 TRBV7-8 CASSLRSVKRDQETQYF TGTGCCAGCAGCCTCCGATCAGTAAAGAGGGACCAAGAGACCCAGTACTTC
NA NA TRBJ2-7 TRBV7-2 CASSLTRDIYEQYF TGTGCCAGCAGCTTGACCCGGGACATCTACGAGCAGTACTTC
TRBD2 few TRBJ2-3 TRBV28 CASSLPGGGTDTQYF TGTGCCAGCAGTTTACCGGGAGGTGGCACAGATACGCAGTATTTT
TRBD2 NA TRBJ2-5 TRBV7-2 CASSLLRLAGNQETQYF TGTGCCAGCAGCTTACTACGACTAGCGGGGAACCAAGAGACCCAGTACTTC
NA many TRBJ2-5 TRBV5-1 CASSLAISWETQYF TGCGCCAGCAGCTTGGCGATCAGCTGGGAGACCCAGTACTTC
NA NA TRBJ1-4 TRBV5-1 CASSLGATLGKLFF TGCGCCAGCAGCTTGGGGGCTACCCTAGGAAAACTGTTTTTT
NA NA TRBJ1-1 TRBV27 CASSRDRTTEAFF TGTGCCAGCAGTCGGGACCGTACCACTGAAGCTTTCTTT
TRBD2 few TRBJ2-5 TRBV20-1 CSAMGRESQETQYF TGCAGTGCTATGGGGCGGGAGTCACAAGAGACCCAGTACTTC
NA NA TRBJ1-5 TRBV10-2 CASSEFYRDQPQHF TGCGCCAGCAGTGAGTTTTACAGGGATCAGCCCCAGCATTTT
NA NA TRBJ2-4 TRBV11-1 CASSLNSGTSVRGTKNIQYF TGTGCCAGCAGCTTAAATTCCGGGACTTCCGTAAGAGGGACCAAAAACATTCAGTACTTC
NA few TRBJ2-5 TRBV28 CASISGGGPETQYF TGTGCCAGCATATCAGGGGGAGGGCCAGAGACCCAGTACTTC
NA NA TRBJ2-5 TRBV27 CASSRKGQPQETQYF TGTGCCAGCAGCCGGAAAGGACAGCCTCAAGAGACCCAGTACTTC
NA few TRBJ2-5 TRBV14 CASSQGPRERRETQYF TGTGCCAGCAGCCAAGGACCCCGGGAGAGAAGAGAGACCCAGTACTTC
NA many TRBJ2-5 TRBV7-2 CASSSSYQETQYF TGTGCCAGCAGCTCGTCCTACCAAGAGACCCAGTACTTC
TRBD2 many TRBJ2-1 TRBV30 CAWSVRSSGTINEQFF TGTGCCTGGAGTGTACGGTCTAGCGGGACTATAAATGAGCAGTTCTTC
NA NA TRBJ2-1 TRBV11-2 CASSHNAGLSYNEQFF TGTGCCAGCAGCCATAACGCGGGACTCTCCTACAATGAGCAGTTCTTC
NA few TRBJ2-1 TRBV12-3/TRBV12-4 CASGQGTTNEQFF TGTGCCAGCGGTCAAGGGACGACCAATGAGCAGTTCTTC
NA NA TRBJ1-6 TRBV20-1 CSASVSSYNSPLHF TGCAGTGCTAGTGTTAGCTCCTATAATTCACCCCTCCACTTT
TRBD2 NA TRBJ2-1 TRBV19 CASSLAGDAYNEQFF TGTGCCAGTAGTCTTGCGGGAGACGCCTACAATGAGCAGTTCTTC
NA few TRBJ1-1 TRBV7-2 CASSQRRGTEAFF TGTGCCAGCAGCCAGAGGAGGGGCACTGAAGCTTTCTTT
TRBD2 once TRBJ2-7 TRBV10-1 CASSEGGLAGIYEQYF TGCGCCAGCAGTGAAGGGGGACTAGCGGGAATCTACGAGCAGTACTTC
TRBD2 NA TRBJ2-1 TRBV6-2/TRBV6-3 CASGSPASGPNEQFF TGTGCCAGCGGCTCACCGGCTAGCGGCCCCAATGAGCAGTTCTTC
NA NA TRBJ1-2 TRBV18 CASTAENYGYTF TGTGCCTCAACAGCCGAAAACTATGGCTACACCTTC
NA many TRBJ2-4 TRBV12-3/TRBV12-4 CATAPARRPKNIQYF TGTGCCACAGCCCCCGCCCGGAGGCCCAAAAACATTCAGTACTTC
NA NA TRBJ1-6 TRBV6-2/TRBV6-3 CASNRDGKALGTNSPHHF TGTGCCAGCAATCGGGACGGCAAAGCTTTGGGGACCAATTCACCCCACCACTTT
NA NA TRBJ2-5 TRBV29-1 CTTSRRLSQETQYF TGCACCACGAGCCGGAGACTATCTCAAGAGACCCAGTACTTC
TRBD2 once TRBJ2-3 TRBV20-1 CSARDALLAGSTDTQYF TGCAGTGCTAGAGATGCCCTTCTAGCGGGATCCACAGATACGCAGTATTTT
TRBD2 NA TRBJ2-3 TRBV7-9 CASTRTSGPQGTDTQYF TGTGCCAGCACCAGGACTAGCGGTCCACAGGGCACAGATACGCAGTATTTT
TRBD2 NA TRBJ2-1 TRBV6-2/TRBV6-3 CASYGAGDNEQFF TGTGCCAGCTACGGAGCGGGAGACAATGAGCAGTTCTTC
NA few TRBJ2-6 TRBV18 CASSPYTLAGANVLTF TGTGCCAGCTCACCTTATACCTTGGCTGGGGCCAACGTCCTGACTTTC
NA NA TRBJ2-5 TRBV29-1 CSIQQGIETQYF TGCAGCATTCAACAGGGTATAGAGACCCAGTACTTC
TRBD2 NA TRBJ2-7 TRBV7-2 CASSLAGETSGMYEQYF TGTGCCAGCAGCTTAGCGGGTGAGACTAGCGGGATGTACGAGCAGTACTTC